The T cell receptor beta chain described here comes from a study of T cells in Graves' hyperthyroidism and ophthalmopathy. On the study more broadly: At initial diagnosis, before any treatment had begun, peripheral blood was obtained.

This clonotype was counted at least ten times. The study defined stable Graves' hyperthyroidism as no ophthalmopathy progression within 18 months. V was pared by 1 base and J by 7 bases, with 14 bases between. This CDR3 comprises 15 residues. The germline gives CDR1 SGHTA, CDR2 FQGNSA. Amplified TCR beta CDR3 regions came from RNA transcripts. RT-PCR in the first round (using the HTBI primer set) targeted the TCR CDR3. TCRdb redid the calling of the multiplex PCR reads with MiXCR, one entry per CDR3 protein. Of about 710,000 distinct CDR3 sequences in the sample, around 15% are singletons; the top ten hold around 8%.

The sequence came from a man younger than 35 with Graves' hyperthyroidism. Sequenced material: blood. This sequence joins TRBV7-2 and TRBJ1-5, with D possibly matching TRBD1 (5 bases). The CDR3 protein is CASSLVSGGEQPQHF. As DNA, the CDR3 is TGTGCCAGCAGCTTAGTGAGCGGGGGAGAACAGCCCCAGCATTTT. The variable domain in full, completed from reference TRBV7-2 and TRBJ1-5, reads GAGVSQSPSNKVTEKGKDVELRCDPISGHTALYWYRQSLGQGLEFLIYFQGNSAPDKSGLPSDRFSAERTGGSVSTLTIQRTQQEDSAVYLCASSLVSGGEQPQHFGDGTRLSIL.